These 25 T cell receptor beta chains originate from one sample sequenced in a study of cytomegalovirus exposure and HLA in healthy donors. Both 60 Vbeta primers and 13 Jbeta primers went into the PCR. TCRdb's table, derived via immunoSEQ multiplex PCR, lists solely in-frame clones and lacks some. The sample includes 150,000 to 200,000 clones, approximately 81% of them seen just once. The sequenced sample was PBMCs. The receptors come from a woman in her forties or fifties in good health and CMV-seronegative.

The CDR3 DNA follows: TGCGCCAGCAGCTTGCAACGGGAGTACGAGCAGTACTTC. Translating it yields CASSLQREYEQYF. The chain joins TRBV5-1 to TRBJ2-7; D may be TRBD2 (6 bases). V was clipped by 1 base and J by 4 bases, with 9 bases between them. The CDR3 length is 13 residues. The germline gives CDR1 SGHRS, CDR2 YFSETQ.

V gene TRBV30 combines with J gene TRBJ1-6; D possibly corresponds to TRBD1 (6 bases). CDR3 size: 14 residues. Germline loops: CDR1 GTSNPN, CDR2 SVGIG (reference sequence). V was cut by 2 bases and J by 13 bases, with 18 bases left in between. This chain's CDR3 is CAWSTTTGRGPLHF. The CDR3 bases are TGTGCCTGGAGTACTACAACAGGGAGGGGTCCCCTCCACTTT.

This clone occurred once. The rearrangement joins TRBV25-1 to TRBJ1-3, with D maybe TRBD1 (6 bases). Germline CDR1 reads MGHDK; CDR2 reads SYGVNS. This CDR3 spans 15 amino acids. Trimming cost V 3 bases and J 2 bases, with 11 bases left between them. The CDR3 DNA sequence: TGTGCCAGCAGTGACGCACAGGGAACTGGAAACACCATATATTTT. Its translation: CASSDAQGTGNTIYF. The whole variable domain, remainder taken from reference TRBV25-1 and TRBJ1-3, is EADIYQTPRYLVIGTGKKITLECSQTMGHDKMYWYQQDPGMELHLIHYSYGVNSTEKGDLSSESTVSRIRTEHFPLTLESARPSHTSQYLCASSDAQGTGNTIYFGEGSWLTVV.

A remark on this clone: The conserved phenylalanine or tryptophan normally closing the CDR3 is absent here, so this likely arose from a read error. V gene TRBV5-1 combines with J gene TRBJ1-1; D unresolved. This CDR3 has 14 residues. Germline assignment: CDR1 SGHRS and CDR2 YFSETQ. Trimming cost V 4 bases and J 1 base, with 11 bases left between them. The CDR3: CASSLDGGNTEAFL. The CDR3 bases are TGCGCCAGCAGCCTGGATGGAGGGAACACTGAAGCTTTCCTT.

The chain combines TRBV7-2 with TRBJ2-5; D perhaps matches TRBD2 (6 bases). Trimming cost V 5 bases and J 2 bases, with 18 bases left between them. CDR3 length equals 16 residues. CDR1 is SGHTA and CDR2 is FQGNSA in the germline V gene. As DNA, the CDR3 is TGTGCCAGCAGCCGAAAGACCGGGACTCTACAAGAGACCCAGTACTTC. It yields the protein CASSRKTGTLQETQYF.

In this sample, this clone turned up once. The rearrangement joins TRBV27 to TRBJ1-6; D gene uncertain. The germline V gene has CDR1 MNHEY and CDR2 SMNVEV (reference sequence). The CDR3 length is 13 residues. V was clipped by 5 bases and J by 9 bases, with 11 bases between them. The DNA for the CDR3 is TGTGCCAGCAGTCCCCCGAGGGTTTCACCCCTCCACTTT. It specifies CASSPPRVSPLHF.

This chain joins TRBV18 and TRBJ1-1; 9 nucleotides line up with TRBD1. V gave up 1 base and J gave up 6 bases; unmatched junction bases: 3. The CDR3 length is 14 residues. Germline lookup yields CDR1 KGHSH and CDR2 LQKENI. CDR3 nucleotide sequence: TGTGCCAGCTCACCACTGGACAGGGGCGCTGAAGCTTTCTTT. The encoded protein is CASSPLDRGAEAFF.

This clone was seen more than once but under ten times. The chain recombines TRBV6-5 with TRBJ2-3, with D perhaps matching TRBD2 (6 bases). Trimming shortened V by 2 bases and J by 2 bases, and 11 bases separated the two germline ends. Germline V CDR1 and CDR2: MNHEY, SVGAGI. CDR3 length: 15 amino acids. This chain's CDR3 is CASSYAEGHTDTQYF. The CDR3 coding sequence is TGTGCCAGCAGTTACGCGGAGGGTCACACAGATACGCAGTATTTT.

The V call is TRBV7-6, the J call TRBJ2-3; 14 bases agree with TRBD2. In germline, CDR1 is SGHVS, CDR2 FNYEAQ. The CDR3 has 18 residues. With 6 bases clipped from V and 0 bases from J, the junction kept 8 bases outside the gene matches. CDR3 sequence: CASSLRTSGGTSTDTQYF. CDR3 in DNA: TGTGCCAGCAGTTTACGGACTAGCGGGGGGACTAGCACAGATACGCAGTATTTT.

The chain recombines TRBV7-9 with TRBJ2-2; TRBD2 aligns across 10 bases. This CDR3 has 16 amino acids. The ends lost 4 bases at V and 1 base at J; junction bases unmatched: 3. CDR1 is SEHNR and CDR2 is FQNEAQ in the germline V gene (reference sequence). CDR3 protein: CASSSRTSGNTGELFF. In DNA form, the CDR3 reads TGTGCCAGCAGCTCTAGGACTAGCGGGAACACCGGGGAGCTGTTTTTT.

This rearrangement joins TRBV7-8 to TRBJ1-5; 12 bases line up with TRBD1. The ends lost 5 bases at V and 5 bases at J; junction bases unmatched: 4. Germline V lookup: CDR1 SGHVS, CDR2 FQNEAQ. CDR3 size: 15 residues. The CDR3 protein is CASSHRDRGHQPQHF. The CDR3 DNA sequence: TGTGCCAGCAGCCACCGGGACAGGGGGCATCAGCCCCAGCATTTT.

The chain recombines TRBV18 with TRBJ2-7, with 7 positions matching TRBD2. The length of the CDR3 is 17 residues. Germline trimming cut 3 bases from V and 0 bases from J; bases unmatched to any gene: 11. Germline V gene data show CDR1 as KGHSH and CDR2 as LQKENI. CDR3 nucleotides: TGTGCCAGCTCACCGAGCGCTAGCGGACTAAGCTCCTACGAGCAGTACTTC. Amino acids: CASSPSASGLSSYEQYF.

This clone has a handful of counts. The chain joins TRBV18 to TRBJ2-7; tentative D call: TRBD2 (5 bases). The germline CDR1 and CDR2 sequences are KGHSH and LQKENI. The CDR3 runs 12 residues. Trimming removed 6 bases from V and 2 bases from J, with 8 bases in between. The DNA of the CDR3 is TGTGCCAGCTCCCCGACTACCTACGAGCAGTACTTC. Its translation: CASSPTTYEQYF. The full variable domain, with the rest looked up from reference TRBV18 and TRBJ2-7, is NAGVMQNPRHLVRRRGQEARLRCSPMKGHSHVYWYRQLPEEGLKFMVYLQKENIIDESGMPKERFSAEFPKEGPSILRIQQVVRGDSAAYFCASSPTTYEQYFGPGTRLTVT.

CDR3 sequence reads: CASSPNGQVFVDGYTF. The CDR3 DNA reads TGTGCCAGCAGCCCTAATGGACAGGTTTTTGTAGATGGCTACACCTTC. J is TRBJ1-2 and V is TRBV9; the match to TRBD1 covers 7 bases. After removal of 4 bases from V and 6 bases from J, the junction contained 15 bases not matched to a gene. CDR1 SGDLS and CDR2 YYNGEE come from the germline V gene. The CDR3 covers 16 residues.

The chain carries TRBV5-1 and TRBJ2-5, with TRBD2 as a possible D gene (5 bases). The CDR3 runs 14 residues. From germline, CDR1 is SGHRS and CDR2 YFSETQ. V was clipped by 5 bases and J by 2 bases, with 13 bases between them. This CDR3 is CASSGRGFQETQYF. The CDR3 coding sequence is TGCGCCAGCAGTGGCCGGGGATTTCAAGAGACCCAGTACTTC.

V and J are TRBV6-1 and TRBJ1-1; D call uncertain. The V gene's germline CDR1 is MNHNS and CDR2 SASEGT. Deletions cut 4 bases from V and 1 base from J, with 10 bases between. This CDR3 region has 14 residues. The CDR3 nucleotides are TGTGCCAGCAGTGCGCGGCAGACGAACACTGAAGCTTTCTTT. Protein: CASSARQTNTEAFF.

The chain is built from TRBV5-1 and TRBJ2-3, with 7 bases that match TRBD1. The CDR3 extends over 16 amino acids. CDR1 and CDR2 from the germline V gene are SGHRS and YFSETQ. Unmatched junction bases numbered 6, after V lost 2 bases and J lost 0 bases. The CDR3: CASSLTGAPSTDTQYF. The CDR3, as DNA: TGCGCCAGCAGCTTAACAGGGGCCCCTAGCACAGATACGCAGTATTTT. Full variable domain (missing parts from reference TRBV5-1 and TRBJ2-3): KAGVTQTPRYLIKTRGQQVTLSCSPISGHRSVSWYQQTPGQGLQFLFEYFSETQRNKGNFPGRFSGRQFSNSRSEMNVSTLELGDSALYLCASSLTGAPSTDTQYFGPGTRLTVL.

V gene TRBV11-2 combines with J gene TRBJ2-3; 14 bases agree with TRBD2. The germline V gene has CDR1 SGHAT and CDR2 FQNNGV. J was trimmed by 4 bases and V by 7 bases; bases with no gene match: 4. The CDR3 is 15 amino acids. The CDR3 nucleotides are TGTGCCAGCACGGGGACTAGCGGGAGAGCAGATACGCAGTATTTT. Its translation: CASTGTSGRADTQYF. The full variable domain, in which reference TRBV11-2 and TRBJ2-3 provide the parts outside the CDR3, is EAGVAQSPRYKIIEKRQSVAFWCNPISGHATLYWYQQILGQGPKLLIQFQNNGVVDDSQLPKDRFSAERLKGVDSTLKIQPAKLEDSAVYLCASTGTSGRADTQYFGPGTRLTVL.

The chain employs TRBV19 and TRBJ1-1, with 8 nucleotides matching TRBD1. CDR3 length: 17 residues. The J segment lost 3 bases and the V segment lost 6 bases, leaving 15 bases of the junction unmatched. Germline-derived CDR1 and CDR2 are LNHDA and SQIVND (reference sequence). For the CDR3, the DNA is TGTGCCAGTAGCATCGGACAGGGCCTTAGTGGGGACACTGAAGCTTTCTTT. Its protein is CASSIGQGLSGDTEAFF.

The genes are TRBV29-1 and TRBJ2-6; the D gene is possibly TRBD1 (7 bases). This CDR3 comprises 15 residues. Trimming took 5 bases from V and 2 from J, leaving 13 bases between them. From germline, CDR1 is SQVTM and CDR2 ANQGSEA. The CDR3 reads CSVSGRGAGANVLTF. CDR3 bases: TGCAGCGTTTCGGGCAGGGGGGCTGGGGCCAACGTCCTGACTTTC.

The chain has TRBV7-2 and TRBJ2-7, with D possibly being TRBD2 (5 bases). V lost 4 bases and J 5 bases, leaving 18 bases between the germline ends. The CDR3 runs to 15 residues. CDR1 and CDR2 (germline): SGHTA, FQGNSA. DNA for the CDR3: TGTGCCAGCAGCTCCTCCACGGGCCGAGGGAACGAGCAGTACTTC. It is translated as CASSSSTGRGNEQYF.

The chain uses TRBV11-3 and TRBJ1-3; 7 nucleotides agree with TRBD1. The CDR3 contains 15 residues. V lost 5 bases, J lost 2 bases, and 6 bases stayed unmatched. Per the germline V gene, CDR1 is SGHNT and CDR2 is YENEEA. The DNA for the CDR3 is TGTGCCAGCAGCCCAGGGGGGAGTCCTGGAAACACCATATATTTT. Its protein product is CASSPGGSPGNTIYF.

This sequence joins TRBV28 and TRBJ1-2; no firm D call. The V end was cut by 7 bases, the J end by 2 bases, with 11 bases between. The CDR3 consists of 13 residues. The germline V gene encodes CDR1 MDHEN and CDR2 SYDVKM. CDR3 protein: CASTRSVNYGYTF. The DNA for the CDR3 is TGTGCCAGCACTCGATCAGTGAACTATGGCTACACCTTC.

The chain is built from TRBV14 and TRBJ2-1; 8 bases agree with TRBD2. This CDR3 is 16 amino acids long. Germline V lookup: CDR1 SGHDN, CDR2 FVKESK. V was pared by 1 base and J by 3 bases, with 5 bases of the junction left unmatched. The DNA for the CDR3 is TGTGCCAGCAGCCAAGCGGGGCTAGCGGGCTACAATGAGCAGTTCTTC. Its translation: CASSQAGLAGYNEQFF.

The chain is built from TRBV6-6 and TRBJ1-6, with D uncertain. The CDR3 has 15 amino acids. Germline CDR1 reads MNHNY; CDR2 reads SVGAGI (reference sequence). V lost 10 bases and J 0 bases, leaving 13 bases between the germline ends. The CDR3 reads CATVARDSYNSPLHF. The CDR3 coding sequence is TGTGCCACCGTAGCCCGGGACTCCTATAATTCACCCCTCCACTTT.